These T cell receptor beta chains were read from a single sample in a study of CXCR3-negative and CXCR3-positive naive CD8 T cells. TCRdb derives one entry per CDR3 protein from the 5' RACE reads, leaving out DNA. The sample has over 45,000 distinct CDR3 sequences. Input material: naive CXCR3- CD8+ T cells from blood. The source of these receptors is a human donor in good health. Some clones in this sample may be carry-over from other donors' samples. The CDR3 runs from the conserved cysteine through the conserved F or W. Size is omitted from some rows. Given values are once, few, many or a class for expanded clones.

j_call | v_call | clone_size | cdr3_aa
TRBJ2-3 | TRBV20-1 | - | CSARDLTGGAPDTQYF
TRBJ2-7 | TRBV29-1 | - | CSVEVEATSYEQYF
TRBJ2-2 | TRBV29-1 | - | CSVEEDVGGYTGELFF
TRBJ2-2 | TRBV4-2 | - | CASSQGQLASRTGELFF
TRBJ2-7 | TRBV20-1 | - | CSARETYEQYF
TRBJ2-7 | TRBV7-9 | - | CASSSGQSYEQYF
TRBJ2-3 | TRBV7-9 | - | CASSPVRTDTQYF
TRBJ2-3 | TRBV7-2 | - | CASRMGAGQGALDTQYF
TRBJ1-2 | TRBV14 | - | CASSQDQQVYGYGYTF
TRBJ1-5 | TRBV12-5 | - | CASGLGGQPQHF
TRBJ2-6 | TRBV7-9 | - | CAGESGQPHSGANVLTF
TRBJ1-2 | TRBV7-2 | - | CASSQSDRVAGYTF
TRBJ2-7 | TRBV29-1 | - | CSVAGGPDRVVEQYF
TRBJ2-5 | TRBV12-3/TRBV12-4 | - | CASSLGRGAQETQYF
TRBJ1-1 | TRBV6-4 | - | CASAPTGYGTEAFF
TRBJ2-7 | TRBV20-1 | - | CSARISGGDPYEQYF
TRBJ2-7 | TRBV28 | - | CASSSLEFPYEQYF
TRBJ2-7 | TRBV29-1 | - | CSVRLAGSYEQYF
TRBJ2-2 | TRBV7-9 | - | CASSFTIRRFANTGELFF
TRBJ2-3 | TRBV27 | - | CASSFADTQYF
TRBJ2-1 | TRBV4-2 | - | CASSIQGGVEQFF
TRBJ2-2 | TRBV29-1 | - | CSVEGYAGELFF
TRBJ2-7 | TRBV7-9 | - | CASSSGTGGYEQYF
TRBJ2-7 | TRBV29-1 | - | CSVEVHPYTYEQYF
TRBJ2-7 | TRBV5-1 | - | CASRTGIDEQYF
TRBJ2-6 | TRBV28 | - | CASSSPDRGVPSGANVLTF
TRBJ2-7 | TRBV5-5 | - | CASSSVEYEQYF
TRBJ2-3 | TRBV7-8 | - | CASSLPLNTDTQYF
TRBJ2-7 | TRBV5-1 | - | CASSLDRGVRREQYF
TRBJ2-1 | TRBV5-4 | - | CASSLSREQFF
TRBJ1-2 | TRBV10-3 | - | CAIINQSAVGSNYGYTF
TRBJ2-1 | TRBV29-1 | - | CSVEAPSRGSYNEQFF
TRBJ1-5 | TRBV5-6 | - | CASSSAGVNQPQHF
TRBJ1-1 | TRBV6-6 | - | CASSYGDTEAFF
TRBJ2-7 | TRBV14 | - | CASSLAGNGGYEQYF
TRBJ2-5 | TRBV18 | - | CASTIAGAQETQYF
TRBJ1-3 | TRBV29-1 | - | CSVDGASGGSGNTIYF
TRBJ2-5 | TRBV5-1 | - | CASSSTSGGPYQETQYF
TRBJ2-7 | TRBV28 | - | CASSHSSSRGQYSSYEQYF
TRBJ1-6 | TRBV7-6 | - | CASSPSITRDPDLNNSPLHF
TRBJ1-1 | TRBV27 | - | CASSYQGRAEAFF
TRBJ1-6 | TRBV28 | - | CASSFPASNSPLHF
TRBJ2-1 | TRBV27 | - | CASSLRAESSYNEQFF
TRBJ2-7 | TRBV10-3 | - | CAISESQHLEQYF
TRBJ1-2 | TRBV7-2 | - | CASSLGGASGYTF
TRBJ2-7 | TRBV28 | - | CASSTIWVGQASSYEQYF
TRBJ1-1 | TRBV7-3 | - | CASSLTLGTTAAFF
TRBJ2-1 | TRBV20-1 | - | CSARDFQQLGNEQFF
TRBJ2-7 | TRBV6-5 | - | CASSDLLRGMAEQYF
TRBJ1-1 | TRBV29-1 | medium-sized | CSVDYNTEAFF
TRBJ2-1 | TRBV20-1 | - | CSALDRSSYNEQFF
TRBJ2-7 | TRBV5-1 | - | CASSLGLLGQGAPEQYF
TRBJ2-7 | TRBV14 | - | CASSQEGEALYGQYF
TRBJ1-2 | TRBV28 | - | CASSPRSLYGYTF
TRBJ2-3 | TRBV4-3 | - | CASSQDLGTGSDTQYF
TRBJ1-4 | TRBV7-6 | - | CASSAGESEKLFF
TRBJ2-2 | TRBV29-1 | - | CSVVPSNTGELFF
TRBJ1-3 | TRBV29-1 | - | CSVEDAPSVDKSGNTIYF
TRBJ2-5 | TRBV3-1 | - | CASSQDLSDAGGLGKTQYF
TRBJ2-2 | TRBV2 | - | CASRAGRGRNTGELFF